Given below is one TCR beta chain in context. Its cognate antigen has yet to be identified. Per-base qualities were not stored, and no clone one base away is much larger. This record belongs to a study of shared clonotypes between healthy human individuals (dated by TCRdb to 2019 to 2021). Notes on the research overall: A few men and a couple of women, aged 18 to 49 years, made up the cohort. For each donor, CD4 naive and CD4 memory were each given three plates, CD8 naive was given two plates, and CD8 memory was given one plate. Per donor, leukapheresis produced somewhere between about 0.9 and 9.5 billion PBMCs. To estimate repertoire size and how much clonotype sharing occurs between individuals, the study deeply sequenced the blood TCR repertoires of five healthy adults. Different laboratories and diverse techniques were used to prepare libraries and sequence TCR repertoires, to increase sequencing depth and limit assay-specific biases.

CDR1 MNHEY and CDR2 SMNVEV were looked up in the germline V gene (reference sequence). Including cysteine and phenylalanine, the CDR3 has 18 amino acids. Only the CDR3 DNA stays, 54 bases, in frame from base 1. Germline trimming amounts to 3 bases on V and 4 bases on J, with 14 as the count of junction bases outside the gene matches. Results the study describes overall, beyond this receptor: When four donors were compared, the shared fraction of clonotypes was 5% to 6.5% for naive CD4, more than 3% for naive CD8, about 2.4% for memory CD4, and about 0.36% for memory CD8. Based on pairwise subsampling, the degree of clonotype sharing among donors was expected to be affected by sequencing depth. Sampling was restricted to blood, and TCR repertoires in tissues likely differ from the TCR repertoires found in blood. The genetic and exposure-history diversity represented was limited by the small number of donors. Estimated clonotype richness was generally larger for naive than for memory subsets. Even with the large sequencing depth, rarefaction of the sorted-subset datasets indicated that sequencing was incomplete. Higher generation probabilities were observed for clonotypes shared by all four sorted-subset donors than for non-shared clonotypes.

The donors were healthy, HIV-negative adults who had no recently reported acute infections or vaccinations. Every donor was a Caucasian adult living in Nashville, Tennessee, USA. Magnetic negative selection was used to enrich CD4+ T cells, after which naive cells were positively selected on CD45RA and the negative fraction became the memory subset. Blood was obtained by leukapheresis, after which PBMCs were separated by Ficoll-Histopaque density gradient centrifugation and cryopreserved in liquid nitrogen vapor phase. Purity and quantity of every magnetically sorted T cell population were checked by analytical flow cytometry. Each sorted fraction had its genomic DNA isolated and then quantified by UV absorbance on a Nanodrop 2000c. TCR CDR3 regions were amplified from genomic DNA by multiplex PCR using the deep immunoSEQ assay. Extracted genomic DNA from each cell subset was distributed evenly across all wells of several immunoSEQ 96-well plates, and each plate was treated as a replicate. For sorted subsets, each replicate PCR was loaded with 150 to 250 ng genomic DNA, equivalent to about 30,000 T cell genomes. Purified libraries were measured with a Qubit 3.0 fluorometer, size-checked on a Bioanalyzer 2100, and measured again with the KAPA Library Quantification kit. Every immunoSEQ 96-well plate was sequenced on a dedicated single-read 150-cycle Illumina NextSeq 550 flow cell. For the original study's pipeline: Because only junctional sequences without quality scores were contained in the immunoSEQ output, filtering matching that applied to full-length reads could not be performed. Sequences were annotated with PyIR, a Python wrapper for IgBLAST v1.9, using IMGT germline references to assign V/J genes and CDR3. Any read was removed if the V/J assignment was weak (E-value above 1e-6), the CDR3 was missing, or the read contained stop codons, out-of-frame junctions, or ambiguous translated residues. A V3J clonotype was defined by an identical inferred V gene, J gene, and CDR3 amino acid sequence. Percentage overlap between repertoires was calculated by dividing the number of shared unique clonotypes by the size of the smaller repertoire. Repertoire richness was assessed with RTK rarefaction, the Chao1 estimator, and Recon v2.1 estimates of unobserved clonotypes. Generation probabilities were computed with OLGA for all TCRbeta clonotypes obtained by the gDNA method from a handful of donors. The clones in this table, taken by TCRdb from immuneACCESS, are in-frame only. Not every clone is retained; where verified, under half of the shortfall comes from an unresolved V gene, and the cause of the rest is unknown. V and J calls and clone size are those listed in that table; D and trimming were worked out from the DNA. The sample contains about 980,000 clones, around 80% of them found a single time. About 1.5% of the sample is taken by the ten largest.

This sequence originates from a man aged 18 to 29 in good health. This chain is built from TRBV27 and TRBJ1-2, and 10 junctional nucleotides match TRBD1. The sample was memory CD4+ T cells sorted from blood. The cell subset or site label of this sample denotes: CD45RA-negative fraction. CDR3 reads: CASSFSGLSGDRGYGYTF. The sequence in DNA is TGTGCCAGCAGTTTCTCAGGACTTTCCGGGGACAGGGGCTATGGCTACACCTTC.